The 14 T cell receptor beta chains presented below share a single source sample, sequenced in a study of cytomegalovirus exposure and HLA in healthy donors. Vbeta (60) and Jbeta (13) primers were used in the PCR. Produced via immunoSEQ multiplex PCR; TCRdb's table is partial and in-frame only. The repertoire consists of around 150,000 clones, with 68% occurring once and the leading ten covering about 2.9%. The sample was PBMCs. The receptors were gathered from a woman aged 40 to 55 in good health and CMV-seropositive.

This chain connects TRBV15 to TRBJ2-7; possibly TRBD2 for D (6 bases). CDR3 length: 17 residues. Trimming pared 4 bases from V and 1 base from J, leaving 20 bases between. Germline V lookup: CDR1 LNHNV, CDR2 YYDKDF (reference sequence). The CDR3 reads CATSTSRRGFKSYEQYF. Written as DNA, the CDR3 is TGTGCCACCAGCACCTCCCGTCGGGGGTTCAAGTCCTACGAGCAGTACTTC.

The chain has TRBV6-5 and TRBJ1-2; D possibly corresponds to TRBD1 (6 bases). The ends were cut back, 6 bases at V and 4 bases at J, with 12 bases in the middle. Germline CDR1 and CDR2: MNHEY and SVGAGI. The CDR3 has 13 amino acids. DNA for the CDR3: TGTGCCAGCAGGGAGAGGACAGCCTATGGCTACACCTTC. Its protein is CASRERTAYGYTF.

This clone was seen a handful of times. This chain joins TRBV19 and TRBJ1-2; D remains ambiguous. The CDR3 extends over 12 amino acids. In germline, CDR1 is LNHDA, CDR2 SQIVND (reference sequence). Trimming stripped 6 bases from V and 3 bases from J, with 8 bases between. Written as DNA, the CDR3 is TGTGCCAGTAGCCCGTCAGACTATGGCTACACCTTC. Its translation is CASSPSDYGYTF.

The V gene is TRBV9, the J gene TRBJ2-3, with 11 positions matching TRBD2. This CDR3 is 15 amino acids long. The trim removed 3 bases at V and 2 bases at J, leaving 2 bases unmatched. Per the germline V gene, CDR1 is SGDLS and CDR2 is YYNGEE. The CDR3 loop reads CASSASGGITDTQYF. The CDR3 region has the DNA TGTGCCAGCAGCGCTAGCGGGGGGATCACAGATACGCAGTATTTT.

The chain recombines TRBV7-2 with TRBJ2-3, with TRBD2 matching 8 bases. This CDR3 region has 16 residues. The V segment lost 5 bases and the J segment 4 bases; nucleotides outside the gene matches: 11. Germline V gene data show CDR1 as SGHTA and CDR2 as FQGNSA. The CDR3 spells CASSPKRGQVSDTQYF. CDR3 sequence (DNA): TGTGCCAGCAGCCCTAAGCGGGGGCAGGTTTCAGATACGCAGTATTTT.

J is TRBJ1-6 and V is TRBV2, with TRBD1 matching over 8 bases. Germline trimming cut 6 bases from V and 12 bases from J; bases unmatched to any gene: 7. Germline CDR1 is SNHLY and CDR2 is FYNNEI. The CDR3 is 13 amino acids. CDR3 in DNA: TGTGCCAGCAGGGGACAGGCTACCGGACCCCTCCACTTT. This gives the protein CASRGQATGPLHF.

The V and J genes are TRBV7-2 and TRBJ1-3; 8 bases line up with TRBD1. The CDR3 is 14 residues long. Germline trimming cut 4 bases from V and 4 bases from J; bases unmatched to any gene: 3. Germline CDR1 SGHTA, CDR2 FQGNSA. CDR3 residues: CASSSGQGGNTIYF. In DNA form, the CDR3 reads TGTGCCAGCAGCTCCGGACAGGGAGGAAACACCATATATTTT. The whole variable domain, remainder taken from reference TRBV7-2 and TRBJ1-3, is GAGVSQSPSNKVTEKGKDVELRCDPISGHTALYWYRQSLGQGLEFLIYFQGNSAPDKSGLPSDRFSAERTGGSVSTLTIQRTQQEDSAVYLCASSSGQGGNTIYFGEGSWLTVV.

The genes are TRBV5-1 and TRBJ2-2; TRBD2 matches 8 bases. CDR3 length: 15 amino acids. CDR1 SGHRS and CDR2 YFSETQ come from the germline V gene. The junction had 6 bases not matched to a gene; V was cut back by 4 bases and J by 4 bases. The CDR3 spells CASSVSGTSTGELFF. Here the CDR3 DNA reads TGCGCCAGCAGCGTATCCGGGACTAGCACCGGGGAGCTGTTTTTT.

The genes are TRBV7-2 and TRBJ1-1, with D maybe TRBD1 (6 bases). Germline CDR1 and CDR2: SGHTA and FQGNSA. V shed 5 bases and J shed 8 bases, with 18 bases lying between them. The CDR3 is 14 amino acids. CDR3 loop: CASSPLFTGLEAFF. Written as DNA, the CDR3 is TGTGCCAGCAGCCCACTCTTCACAGGGTTGGAAGCTTTCTTT.

The chain joins TRBV27 to TRBJ1-1; TRBD1 matches 11 bases. CDR3 length: 16 residues. Germline CDR1 and CDR2: MNHEY and SMNVEV (reference sequence). V lost 3 bases and J lost 1; bases outside the gene matches: 4. CDR3 in amino acids: CASSFGQGAENTEAFF. The CDR3 region has the DNA TGTGCCAGCAGTTTCGGACAGGGGGCGGAGAACACTGAAGCTTTCTTT.

This rearrangement joins TRBV18 to TRBJ2-3, with 9 bases aligning to TRBD2. This CDR3 comprises 15 residues. The germline CDR1 and CDR2 sequences are KGHSH and LQKENI. Trimming at V came to 3 bases and at J to 0 bases, leaving 1 base not matched to a gene. The CDR3 sequence: CASSPAGGSTDTQYF. The CDR3, as DNA: TGTGCCAGCTCACCCGCGGGGGGGAGCACAGATACGCAGTATTTT.

The V call is TRBV7-2, the J call TRBJ2-7; 8 bases are shared with TRBD1. CDR1 is SGHTA, CDR2 FQGNSA, per germline. V lost 3 bases, J lost 3 bases, and 7 bases stayed unmatched. There are 15 residues in the CDR3. The CDR3 region is CASSFLRDRGYEQYF. DNA for the CDR3: TGTGCCAGCAGCTTCCTCCGTGACAGGGGCTACGAGCAGTACTTC.

This clone has just one count. The rearrangement links TRBV10-3 to TRBJ2-2; D ambiguous. Trimming cost V 3 bases and J 6 bases, with 11 bases left between them. There are 14 residues in the CDR3. CDR1 is ENHRY, CDR2 SYGVKD, per germline. CDR3 coding DNA: TGTGCCATCAGTGAATCTAGTTGGGCCGGGGAGCTGTTTTTT. It translates to CAISESSWAGELFF.

This clone was detected only a few times. The V and J genes are TRBV7-2 and TRBJ2-7, with TRBD2 matching over 11 bases. The CDR3 is 15 residues long. Germline V gene lookup returns CDR1 SGHTA and CDR2 FQGNSA. V dropped 3 bases and J dropped 1; count of bases not matched to a gene: 2. CDR3 in amino acids: CASSFTSGSSYEQYF. CDR3 nucleotides: TGTGCCAGCAGCTTTACTAGCGGGAGTTCCTACGAGCAGTACTTC.